The rows below give T cell receptor beta chains drawn from one sample of a study of blood T cell repertoires in COVID-19. Profiled with immunoSEQ multiplex PCR; TCRdb holds only in-frame clones, not every one. The sample includes approximately 98,000 clones, just over 85% seen only once; the top ten take 2.4%. Sequencing input: peripheral blood. The receptors derive from a human donor in a cohort sampled during active COVID-19. Each CDR3 is given with its conserved first and last residue. The D gene is left open where the match is weak. Clone size is stated in some rows and not others, as once, few, many or a class when expanded.

v_call	j_call	clone_size	d_call	cdr3_aa	cdr3_nt
TRBV11-2	TRBJ2-2	NA	NA	CASSLGRTGELFF	TGTGCCAGCAGCTTAGGCCGGACCGGGGAGCTGTTTTTT
TRBV29-1	TRBJ2-5	NA	NA	CSVDPSQETQYF	TGCAGCGTTGACCCCAGCCAAGAGACCCAGTACTTC
TRBV29-1	TRBJ1-1	NA	TRBD1	CSVEDRANTEAFF	TGCAGCGTCGAGGACAGGGCGAACACTGAAGCTTTCTTT
TRBV24-1	TRBJ1-1	NA	NA	CATSDQTQREAFF	TGTGCCACCAGTGACCAGACCCAGAGGGAAGCTTTCTTT
TRBV9	TRBJ1-2	NA	TRBD1	CASSGYRDRGPTSGGYTF	TGTGCCAGCAGCGGATACCGGGACAGGGGCCCGACTAGCGGTGGCTACACCTTC
TRBV18	TRBJ1-1	NA	NA	CASSRLGRGTEAFF	TGTGCCAGCTCACGTTTAGGGCGGGGTACTGAAGCTTTCTTT
TRBV19	TRBJ2-7	once	NA	CASSMTAGEGSEQYF	TGTGCCAGTAGTATGACGGCAGGGGAAGGTAGCGAGCAGTACTTC
TRBV7-9	TRBJ2-1	NA	TRBD2	CASSPALPGRAGIVQFF	TGTGCCAGCAGCCCCGCTTTACCTGGGAGGGCGGGTATAGTGCAGTTCTTC
TRBV7-9	TRBJ2-5	NA	TRBD2	CASSPGGSETQYF	TGTGCCAGCAGCCCGGGGGGATCTGAGACCCAGTACTTC
TRBV14	TRBJ2-1	NA	NA	CASSQVNLDNEQFF	TGTGCCAGCAGCCAAGTTAATCTAGACAATGAGCAGTTCTTC
TRBV28	TRBJ2-7	NA	NA	CASSPRSYEQYF	TGTGCCAGCAGTCCCAGAAGCTACGAGCAGTACTTC
TRBV5-6	TRBJ1-5	NA	TRBD1	CASSWGTGRIAQPQHF	TGTGCCAGCAGCTGGGGGACAGGCCGAATTGCTCAGCCCCAGCATTTT
TRBV10-3	TRBJ1-1	NA	TRBD1	CAIRGDSREAFF	TGTGCCATCCGTGGGGACAGCCGTGAAGCTTTCTTT
TRBV21-1	TRBJ2-7	NA	NA	CASSKLATYEQYF	TGTGCCAGCAGCAAGCTAGCGACGTACGAGCAGTACTTC
TRBV5-4	TRBJ2-7	NA	NA	CASSSTGPYEQYF	TGTGCCAGCAGCTCGACAGGTCCCTACGAGCAGTACTTC
TRBV9	TRBJ1-2	once	TRBD1	CASSVGQGGYTF	TGTGCCAGCAGCGTAGGACAGGGCGGCTACACCTTC
TRBV7-3	TRBJ2-7	once	TRBD1	CASSPGGQGAYEQYF	TGTGCCAGCAGCCCAGGAGGACAGGGGGCATACGAGCAGTACTTC
TRBV6-1	TRBJ1-6	few	NA	CASSERERGNSPLHF	TGTGCCAGCAGTGAAAGGGAACGGGGAAATTCACCCCTCCACTTT
TRBV5-1	TRBJ1-3	NA	NA	CASSLGYGGETGNTIYF	TGCGCCAGCAGCTTGGGGTACGGGGGGGAAACTGGAAACACCATATATTTT